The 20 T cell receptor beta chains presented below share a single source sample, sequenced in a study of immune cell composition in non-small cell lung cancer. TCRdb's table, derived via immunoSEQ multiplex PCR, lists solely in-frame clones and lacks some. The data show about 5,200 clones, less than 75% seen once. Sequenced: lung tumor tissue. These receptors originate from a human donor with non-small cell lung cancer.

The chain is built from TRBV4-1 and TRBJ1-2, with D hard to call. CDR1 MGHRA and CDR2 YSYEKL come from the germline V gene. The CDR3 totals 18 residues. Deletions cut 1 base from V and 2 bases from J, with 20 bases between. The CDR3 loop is CASSQVGGRGTYNYGYTF. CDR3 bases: TGCGCCAGCAGCCAAGTAGGCGGCCGGGGTACCTACAACTATGGCTACACCTTC.

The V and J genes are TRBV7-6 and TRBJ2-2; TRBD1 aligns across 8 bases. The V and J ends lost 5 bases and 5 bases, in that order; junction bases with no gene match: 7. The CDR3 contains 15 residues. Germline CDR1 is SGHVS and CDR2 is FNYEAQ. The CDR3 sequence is CASSRVRTGTGELFF. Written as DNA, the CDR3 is TGTGCCAGCAGCCGAGTCCGGACAGGGACCGGGGAGCTGTTTTTT.

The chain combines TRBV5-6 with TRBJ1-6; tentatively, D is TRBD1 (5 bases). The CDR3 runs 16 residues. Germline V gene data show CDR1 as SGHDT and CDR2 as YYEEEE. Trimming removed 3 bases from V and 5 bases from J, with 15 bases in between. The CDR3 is CASSSIQGSHNSPLHF. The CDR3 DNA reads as TGTGCCAGCAGCTCCATCCAGGGATCCCATAATTCACCCCTCCACTTT.

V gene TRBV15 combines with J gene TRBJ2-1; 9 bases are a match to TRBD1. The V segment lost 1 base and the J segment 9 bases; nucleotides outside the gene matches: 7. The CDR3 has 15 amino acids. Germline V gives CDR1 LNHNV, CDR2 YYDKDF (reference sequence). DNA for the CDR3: TGTGCCACCAGCAGAGTCAGGACAGGGGCAGGTGAGCAGTTCTTC. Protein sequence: CATSRVRTGAGEQFF.

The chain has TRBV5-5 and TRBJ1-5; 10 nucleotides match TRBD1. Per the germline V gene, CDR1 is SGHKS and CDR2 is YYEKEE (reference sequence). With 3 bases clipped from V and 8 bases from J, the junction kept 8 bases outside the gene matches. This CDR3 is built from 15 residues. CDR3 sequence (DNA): TGTGCCAGCAGCTCCACCGGGACAGGGGAAGAGCCCCAGCATTTT. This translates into CASSSTGTGEEPQHF.

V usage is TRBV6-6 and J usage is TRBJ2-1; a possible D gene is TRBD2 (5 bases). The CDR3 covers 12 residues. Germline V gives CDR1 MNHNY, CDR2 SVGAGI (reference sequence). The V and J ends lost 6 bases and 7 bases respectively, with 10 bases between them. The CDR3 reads CASSPGVNEQFF. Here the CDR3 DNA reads TGTGCCAGCAGCCCCGGGGTGAATGAGCAGTTCTTC.

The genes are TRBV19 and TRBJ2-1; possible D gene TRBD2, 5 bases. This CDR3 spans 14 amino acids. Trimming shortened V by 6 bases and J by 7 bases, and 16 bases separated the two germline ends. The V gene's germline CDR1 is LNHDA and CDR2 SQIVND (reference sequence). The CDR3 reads CASRGGFTGNEQFF. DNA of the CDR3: TGTGCCAGTAGGGGCGGGTTCACCGGGAATGAGCAGTTCTTC.

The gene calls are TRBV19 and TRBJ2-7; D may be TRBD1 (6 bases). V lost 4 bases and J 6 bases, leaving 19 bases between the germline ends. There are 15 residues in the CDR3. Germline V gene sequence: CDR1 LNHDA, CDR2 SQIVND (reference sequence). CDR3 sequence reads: CASSSTGMEVGEQYF. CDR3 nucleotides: TGTGCCAGTAGTAGCACAGGGATGGAAGTCGGCGAGCAGTACTTC.

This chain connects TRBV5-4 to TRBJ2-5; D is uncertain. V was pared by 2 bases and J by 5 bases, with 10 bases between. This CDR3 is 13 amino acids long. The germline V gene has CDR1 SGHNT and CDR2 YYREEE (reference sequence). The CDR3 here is CASSFRGGETQYF. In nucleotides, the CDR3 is TGTGCCAGCAGCTTCCGAGGTGGGGAGACCCAGTACTTC.

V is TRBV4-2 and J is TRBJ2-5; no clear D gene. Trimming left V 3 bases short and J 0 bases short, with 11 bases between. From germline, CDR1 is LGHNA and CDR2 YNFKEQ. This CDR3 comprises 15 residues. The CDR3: CASSHQKEYQETQYF. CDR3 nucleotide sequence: TGTGCCAGCAGCCATCAAAAGGAGTACCAAGAGACCCAGTACTTC.

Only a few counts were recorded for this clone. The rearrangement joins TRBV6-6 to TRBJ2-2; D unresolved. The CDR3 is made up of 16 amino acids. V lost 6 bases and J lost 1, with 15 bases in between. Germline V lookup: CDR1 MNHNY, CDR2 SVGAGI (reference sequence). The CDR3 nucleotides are TGTGCCAGCAGCCTACTTGGGCCGGTGAACACCGGGGAGCTGTTTTTT. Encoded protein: CASSLLGPVNTGELFF.

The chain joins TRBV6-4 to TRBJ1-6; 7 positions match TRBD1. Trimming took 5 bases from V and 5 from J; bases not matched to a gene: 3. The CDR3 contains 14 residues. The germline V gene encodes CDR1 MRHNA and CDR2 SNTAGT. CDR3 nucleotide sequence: TGTGCCAGCAGTCTAGGACAGGATAATTCACCCCTCCACTTT. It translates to CASSLGQDNSPLHF.

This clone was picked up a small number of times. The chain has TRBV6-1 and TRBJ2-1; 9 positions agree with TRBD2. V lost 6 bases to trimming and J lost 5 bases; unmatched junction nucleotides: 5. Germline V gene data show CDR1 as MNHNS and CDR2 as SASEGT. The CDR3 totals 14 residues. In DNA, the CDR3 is TGTGCCAGCAGCACTAGCGGGCACGACAATGAGCAGTTCTTC. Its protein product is CASSTSGHDNEQFF.

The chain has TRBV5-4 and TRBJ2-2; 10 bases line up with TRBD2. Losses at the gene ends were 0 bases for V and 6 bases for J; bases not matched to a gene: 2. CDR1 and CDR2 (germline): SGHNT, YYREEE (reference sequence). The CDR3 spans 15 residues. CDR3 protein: CASSLELAGSGELFF. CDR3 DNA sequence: TGTGCCAGCAGCTTGGAACTAGCGGGATCCGGGGAGCTGTTTTTT.

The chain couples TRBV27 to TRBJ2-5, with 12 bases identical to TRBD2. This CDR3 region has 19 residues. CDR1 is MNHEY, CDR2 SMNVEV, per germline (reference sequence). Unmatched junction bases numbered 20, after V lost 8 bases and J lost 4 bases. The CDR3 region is CASPRGILAGGPKRETQYF. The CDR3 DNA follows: TGTGCCAGCCCAAGGGGGATTCTAGCGGGAGGGCCAAAGAGAGAGACCCAGTACTTC.

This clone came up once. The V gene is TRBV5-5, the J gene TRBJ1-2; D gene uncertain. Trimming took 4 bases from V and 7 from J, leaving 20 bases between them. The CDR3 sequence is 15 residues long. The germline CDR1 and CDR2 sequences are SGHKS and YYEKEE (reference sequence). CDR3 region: CASSPSDGSLRGYTF. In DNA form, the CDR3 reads TGTGCCAGCAGCCCTTCCGATGGGAGTCTTCGTGGCTACACCTTC.

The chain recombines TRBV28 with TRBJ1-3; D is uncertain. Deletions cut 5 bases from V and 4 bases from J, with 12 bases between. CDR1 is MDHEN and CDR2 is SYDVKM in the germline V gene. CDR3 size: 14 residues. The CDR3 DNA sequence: TGTGCCAGCAGTACTCCGGGAAACGGAAACACCATATATTTT. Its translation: CASSTPGNGNTIYF.

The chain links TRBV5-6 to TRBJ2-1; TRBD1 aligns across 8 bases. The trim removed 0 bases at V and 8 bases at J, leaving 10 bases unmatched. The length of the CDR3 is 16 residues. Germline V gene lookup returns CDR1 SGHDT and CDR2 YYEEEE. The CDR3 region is CASSLAGQGAYDEQFF. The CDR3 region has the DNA TGTGCCAGCAGCTTGGCCGGGCAGGGGGCTTACGATGAGCAGTTCTTC.

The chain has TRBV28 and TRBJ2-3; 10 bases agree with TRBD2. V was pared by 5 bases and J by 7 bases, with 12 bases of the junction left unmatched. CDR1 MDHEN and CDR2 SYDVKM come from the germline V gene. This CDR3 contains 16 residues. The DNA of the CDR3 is TGTGCCAGCAGTCCCTGGGGGAGCGGGAGGGCCCATACGCAGTATTTT. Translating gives CASSPWGSGRAHTQYF. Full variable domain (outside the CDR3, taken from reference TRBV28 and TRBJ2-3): DVKVTQSSRYLVKRTGEKVFLECVQDMDHENMFWYRQDPGLGLRLIYFSYDVKMKEKGDIPEGYSVSREKKERFSLILESASTNQTSMYLCASSPWGSGRAHTQYFGPGTRLTVL.

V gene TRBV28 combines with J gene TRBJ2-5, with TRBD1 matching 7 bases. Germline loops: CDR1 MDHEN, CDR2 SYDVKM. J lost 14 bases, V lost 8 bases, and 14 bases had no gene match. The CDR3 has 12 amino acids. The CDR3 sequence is CASRGLRTGNYF. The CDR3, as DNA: TGTGCCAGCCGAGGTCTGCGGACAGGTAATTACTTC. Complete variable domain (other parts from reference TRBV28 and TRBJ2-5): DVKVTQSSRYLVKRTGEKVFLECVQDMDHENMFWYRQDPGLGLRLIYFSYDVKMKEKGDIPEGYSVSREKKERFSLILESASTNQTSMYLCASRGLRTGNYFGPGTRLLVL.